The clone carrying this T cell receptor beta chain was counted only a few times. The CDR3 length is 14 residues. Germline V gene lookup returns CDR1 SNHLY and CDR2 FYNNEI. Trimming took off 6 bases at V and 0 bases at J, with 11 bases between the two ends. The time point denotes: sample taken at primary tumor resection. Sequencing of whole RNA from tumor, nontumor lung or frozen PBMC involved no sorting. This sample was included in a study of spatial heterogeneity in lung cancer. MiXCR, run by TCRdb on the 5' RACE reads, gives a single entry per CDR3 protein. This sample has about 50,000 distinct CDR3 sequences, with less than 8.5% found just once.

V usage is TRBV2 and J usage is TRBJ1-1; the D is unclear. The sequencing here drew on PBMCs, taken at surgery. The receptor was derived from a female donor with early-stage non-small cell lung cancer. The CDR3 nucleotides read TGTGCCAGCAGGTACCCCCAGGTGAACACTGAAGCTTTCTTT. Translating it yields CASRYPQVNTEAFF.